Each of the 7 T cell receptor beta chains below was sequenced from the same sample in a study of blood T cell repertoires in COVID-19. TCRdb's table, derived via immunoSEQ multiplex PCR, lists solely in-frame clones and lacks some. This repertoire shows some 250,000 clones, 88% found once; its top ten account for approximately 0.8%. The sequenced sample was peripheral blood. All receptors derive from a woman aged 30 to 39 with acute or convalescent COVID-19.

This clone was found once. This chain joins TRBV14 and TRBJ2-5; 8 bases are shared with TRBD1. J gave up 5 bases and V 3 bases, and 8 bases lay outside the gene matches. The CDR3 has 15 residues. Germline V lookup: CDR1 SGHDN, CDR2 FVKESK. In nucleotides, the CDR3 is TGTGCCAGCAGCCAGACAGGGGCGGCGGGCGAGACCCAGTACTTC. This encodes CASSQTGAAGETQYF.

The chain links TRBV6-2 or TRBV6-3 to TRBJ1-2; 7 nucleotides align to TRBD1. The germline CDR1 and CDR2 sequences are MNHEY and SVGEGT. The V gene end was trimmed by 6 bases and the J gene end by 2 bases; junction bases not matched to a gene: 9. The CDR3 runs 15 residues. The CDR3 bases are TGTGCCAGCAGCCTCCGGGACAGTAGAAACTATGGCTACACCTTC. It translates to CASSLRDSRNYGYTF.

V and J are TRBV25-1 and TRBJ1-5; D is unresolved. The CDR3 extends over 14 amino acids. Germline V gives CDR1 MGHDK, CDR2 SYGVNS. V was cut by 6 bases and J by 6 bases, with 15 bases left in between. The DNA of the CDR3 is TGTGCCAGCAGCGCTGACAACCAGCCTCAGCCCCAGCATTTT. Amino acids: CASSADNQPQPQHF.

This chain joins TRBV15 and TRBJ1-2; tentative D call: TRBD1 (6 bases). This CDR3 contains 14 residues. Germline V gene data show CDR1 as LNHNV and CDR2 as YYDKDF (reference sequence). V lost 1 base to trimming and J lost 0 bases, with 6 bases between them. CDR3 coding DNA: TGTGCCACCAGCAGAGGGACAGCTAACTATGGCTACACCTTC. Translated, it gives CATSRGTANYGYTF.

This sequence joins TRBV2 and TRBJ2-5; 10 bases match TRBD2. This CDR3 spans 17 amino acids. The V gene's germline CDR1 is SNHLY and CDR2 FYNNEI. Trimming took 3 bases from V and 2 from J; bases not matched to a gene: 9. The CDR3, as DNA: TGTGCCAGCAGTGAGGACCCATGGACTAGCGGACAAGAGACCCAGTACTTC. Protein product: CASSEDPWTSGQETQYF.

This clone has just one count. The rearrangement links TRBV7-9 to TRBJ1-1, with 7 nucleotides matching TRBD1. Germline values: CDR1 SEHNR, CDR2 FQNEAQ (reference sequence). J gave up 1 base and V 1 base, and 3 bases lay outside the gene matches. The CDR3 totals 15 residues. DNA for the CDR3: TGTGCCAGCAGCTTAGTGGCAGGGGGGAACACTGAAGCTTTCTTT. Amino acids: CASSLVAGGNTEAFF.

The J gene is TRBJ2-2, the V gene TRBV7-8; D is unclear. CDR1 is SGHVS and CDR2 is FQNEAQ in the germline V gene. The CDR3 spans 13 residues. V was trimmed by 7 bases and J by 1 base, leaving 7 bases between them. The chain's CDR3 is CASNTENTGELFF. The CDR3 DNA sequence: TGTGCCAGCAACACAGAGAACACCGGGGAGCTGTTTTTT. The full variable domain, its missing parts supplied by reference TRBV7-8 and TRBJ2-2, is GAGVSQSPRYKVAKRGQDVALRCDPISGHVSLFWYQQALGQGPEFLTYFQNEAQLDKSGLPSDRFFAERPEGSVSTLKIQRTQQEDSAVYLCASNTENTGELFFGEGSRLTVL.